One T cell receptor (beta chain) is described in this entry. Its target is unknown. Sequencing was preceded by expansion of antigen-specific CD4+ T cells with viral peptide pools in the ViraFEST assay. Having been cultured for roughly 10 days, the cells underwent CD4+ T cell isolation. The healthy vaccine recipients, who had no prior SARS-CoV-2 infection, showed negative nucleocapsid antibodies. They grew 1.8 million or so PBMC in each well, adding around 10 IU/ml IL-2 and 7.5 to 10 ug/ml peptides. Fresh IL-2-containing medium replaced half the medium on days 3 and 7. Profiled with immunoSEQ multiplex PCR; TCRdb holds only in-frame clones, not every one. This table has approximately 76,000 clones, 60% to 85% appearing once. The sample belongs to a study of vaccination effects on CD4 cells after COVID-19. The study, taken as a whole, reports: Of the vaccine-induced clones from healthy vaccinees, merely 1 of 255 recognized common cold coronaviruses as well. Clones from infection and from vaccination both contracted markedly late after vaccination.

The source of this sequence is a human donor who received a COVID-19 vaccine. The sample here was CD4+ T cells from PBMCs cultured with SARS-CoV-2 spike peptides, taken before COVID-19 vaccination.

The CDR3 here is CASSTGNTNYGYTF. CDR3 coding DNA: TGTGCCAGCAGTACAGGGAATACAAACTATGGCTACACCTTC. The chain is built from TRBV6-5 and TRBJ1-2; weak D call: TRBD1 (6 bases). Trimming took off 5 bases at V and 2 bases at J, with 12 bases between the two ends. CDR1 is MNHEY and CDR2 is SVGAGI in the germline V gene. The CDR3 is made up of 14 amino acids.